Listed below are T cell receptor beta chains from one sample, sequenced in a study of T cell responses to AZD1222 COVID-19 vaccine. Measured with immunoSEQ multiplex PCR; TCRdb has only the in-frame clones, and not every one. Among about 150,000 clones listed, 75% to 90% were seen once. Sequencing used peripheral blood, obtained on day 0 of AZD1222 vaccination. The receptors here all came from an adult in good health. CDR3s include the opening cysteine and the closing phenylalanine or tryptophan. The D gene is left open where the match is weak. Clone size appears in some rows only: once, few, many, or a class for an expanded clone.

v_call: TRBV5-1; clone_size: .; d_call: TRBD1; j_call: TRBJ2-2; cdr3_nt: TGCGCCAGCAGCAACCCGGGACAGGGCGACACCGGGGAGCTGTTTTTT; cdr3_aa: CASSNPGQGDTGELFF
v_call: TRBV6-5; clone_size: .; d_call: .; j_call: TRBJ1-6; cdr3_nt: TGTGCCAGCAGTTACTCTCCCTCCTTAAATAATTCACCCCTCCACTTT; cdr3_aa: CASSYSPSLNNSPLHF
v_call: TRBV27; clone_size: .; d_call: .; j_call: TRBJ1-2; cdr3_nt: TGTGCCAGCAGTTTTCTCCCAGTCGCCTATGGCTACACCTTC; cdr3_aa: CASSFLPVAYGYTF
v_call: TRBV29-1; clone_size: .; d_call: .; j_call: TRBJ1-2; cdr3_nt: TGCAGCGTCACTGTAGTAGGGGCTGGGTATGGCTACACCTTC; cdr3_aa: CSVTVVGAGYGYTF
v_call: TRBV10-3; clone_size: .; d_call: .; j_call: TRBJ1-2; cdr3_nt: TGTGCCATCAGTGAGTCAGGTGAATATGGCTACACCTTC; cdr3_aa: CAISESGEYGYTF
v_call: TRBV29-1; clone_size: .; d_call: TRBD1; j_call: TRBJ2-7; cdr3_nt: TGCAGCGCCCTGGGACAGTCCTACGAGCAGTACTTC; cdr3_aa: CSALGQSYEQYF
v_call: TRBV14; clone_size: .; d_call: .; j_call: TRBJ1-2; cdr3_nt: TGTGCCAGCAGCCAAAATAGTGGCAGGGGAAACATATATGGCTACACCTTC; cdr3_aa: CASSQNSGRGNIYGYTF
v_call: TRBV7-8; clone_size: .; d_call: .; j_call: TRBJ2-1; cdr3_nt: TGTGCCAGCAGCGTCTCCGGGTCTCCCTCGGGGAATGAGCAGTTCTTC; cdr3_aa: CASSVSGSPSGNEQFF
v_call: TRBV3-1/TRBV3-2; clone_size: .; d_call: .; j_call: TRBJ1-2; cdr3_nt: TGTGCCAGCAGCCCGACCCGTCAGGGGATGTATGGCTACACCTTC; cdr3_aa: CASSPTRQGMYGYTF
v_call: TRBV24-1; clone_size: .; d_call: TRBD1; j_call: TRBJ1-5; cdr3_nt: TGTGCCACCAGTGCCCCGGGACAGGGTCACAATCAGCCCCAGCATTTT; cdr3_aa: CATSAPGQGHNQPQHF
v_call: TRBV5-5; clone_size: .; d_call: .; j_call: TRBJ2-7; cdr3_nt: TGTGCCAGCAGCTCGTCGCTACAGAAGAGCTCCTACGAGCAGTACTTC; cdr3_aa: CASSSSLQKSSYEQYF
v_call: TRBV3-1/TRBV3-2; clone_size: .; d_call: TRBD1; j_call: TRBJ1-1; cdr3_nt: TGTGCCAGCAGCTCCGCCGGGACAGGGGGCTTCACTGAAGCTTTCTTT; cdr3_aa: CASSSAGTGGFTEAFF
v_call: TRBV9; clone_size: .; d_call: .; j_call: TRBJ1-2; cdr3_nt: TGTGCCAGCAGCGTAGATGGTGAAGTCTTCTATGGCTACACCTTC; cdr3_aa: CASSVDGEVFYGYTF
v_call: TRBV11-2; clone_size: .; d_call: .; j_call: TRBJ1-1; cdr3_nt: TGTGCCAGCAGCCAACCCCCGGGCACTGAAGCTTTCTTT; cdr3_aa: CASSQPPGTEAFF
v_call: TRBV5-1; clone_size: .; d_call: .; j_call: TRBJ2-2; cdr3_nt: TGCGCCAGCAGCTTGATGGTCGGGGAGCTGTTTTTT; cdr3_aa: CASSLMVGELFF
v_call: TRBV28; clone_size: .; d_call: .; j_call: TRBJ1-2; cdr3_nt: TGTGCCAGCAGTTTTGGAGGGCAGGGGAACTATGGCTACACCTTC; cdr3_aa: CASSFGGQGNYGYTF
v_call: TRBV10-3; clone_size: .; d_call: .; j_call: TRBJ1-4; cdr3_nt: TGTGCCATCAGGCCGAACAGTGCAACTAATGAAAAACTGTTTTTT; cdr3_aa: CAIRPNSATNEKLFF
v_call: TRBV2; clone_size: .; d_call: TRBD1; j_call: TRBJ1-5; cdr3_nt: TGTGCCAGCAGGGAGGACAGGGGGCGTGGGTTGGGTCAGCCCCAGCATTTT; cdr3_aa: CASREDRGRGLGQPQHF
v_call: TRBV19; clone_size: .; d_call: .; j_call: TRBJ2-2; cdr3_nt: TGTGCCAGTAGTATCAGGATAACGGAGCTGTTTTTT; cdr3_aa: CASSIRITELFF
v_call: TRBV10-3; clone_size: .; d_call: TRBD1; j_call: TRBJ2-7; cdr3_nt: TGTGCCATCAGTGCAAGGACAGGGGCCCCCCTGGGGGAGCAGTACTTC; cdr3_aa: CAISARTGAPLGEQYF
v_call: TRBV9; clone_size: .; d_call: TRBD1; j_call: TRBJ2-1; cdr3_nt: TGTGCCAGCGACAGGGGGGTGTCCTACAATGAGCAGTTCTTC; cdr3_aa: CASDRGVSYNEQFF
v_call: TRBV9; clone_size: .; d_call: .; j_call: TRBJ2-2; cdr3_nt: TGTGCCAGCAGCGTCCAGGCGGCCGGCACCGGGGAGCTGTTTTTT; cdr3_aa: CASSVQAAGTGELFF
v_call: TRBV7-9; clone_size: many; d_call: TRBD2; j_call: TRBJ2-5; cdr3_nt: TGTGCCAGCAGCTTATTTAGCGGGGTGGGAGAGACCCAGTACTTC; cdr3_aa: CASSLFSGVGETQYF
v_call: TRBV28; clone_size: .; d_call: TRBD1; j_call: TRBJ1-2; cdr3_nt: TGTGCCAGCAGTTTAAAGTGGGCAGGGGGCGTTAGCTATGGCTACACCTTC; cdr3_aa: CASSLKWAGGVSYGYTF
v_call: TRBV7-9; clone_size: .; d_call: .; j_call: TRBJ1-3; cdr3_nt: TGTGCCAGCAGCGCTACAGCCTCTGGAAACACCATATATTTT; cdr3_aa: CASSATASGNTIYF
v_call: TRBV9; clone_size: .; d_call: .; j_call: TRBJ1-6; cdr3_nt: TGTGCCAGCAGCGCCAATTCGGGGGACTCGAATAGTTCACCCCTCCACTTT; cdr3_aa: CASSANSGDSNSSPLHF
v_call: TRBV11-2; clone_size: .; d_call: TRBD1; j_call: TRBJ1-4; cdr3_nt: TGTGCCAGCAGAGACAGGGGGTCTACTGAAAAACTGTTTTTT; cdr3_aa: CASRDRGSTEKLFF
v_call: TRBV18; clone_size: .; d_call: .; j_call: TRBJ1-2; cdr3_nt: TGTGCCAGCTCGCAAAACAGGGAGCACTATGGCTACACCTTC; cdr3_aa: CASSQNREHYGYTF
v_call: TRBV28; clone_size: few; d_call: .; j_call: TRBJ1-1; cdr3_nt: TGTGCCAGCAGTTTAACGCAGATGAACACTGAAGCTTTCTTT; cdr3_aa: CASSLTQMNTEAFF
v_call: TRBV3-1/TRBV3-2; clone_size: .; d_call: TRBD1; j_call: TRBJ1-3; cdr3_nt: TGTGCCAGCAGCCTCGGTCCGGGAACAGGGGCTGGAAACACCATATATTTT; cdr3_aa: CASSLGPGTGAGNTIYF
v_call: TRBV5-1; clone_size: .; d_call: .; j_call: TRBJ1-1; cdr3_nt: TGCGCCACGAGCGAGAAGGTGAACACTGAAGCTTTCTTT; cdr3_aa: CATSEKVNTEAFF
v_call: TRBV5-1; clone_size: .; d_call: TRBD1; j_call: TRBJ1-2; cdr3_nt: TGCGCCAGCAGCTTGGGACAGGGAGGGAATGGCTACACCTTC; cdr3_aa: CASSLGQGGNGYTF
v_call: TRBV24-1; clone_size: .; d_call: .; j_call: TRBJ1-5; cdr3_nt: TGTGCCACCAGTCAGGGGAATAGCAATCAGCCCCAGCATTTT; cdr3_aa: CATSQGNSNQPQHF
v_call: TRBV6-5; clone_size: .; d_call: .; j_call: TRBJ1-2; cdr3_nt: TGTGCCAGCAGCCACGGTGGGGGTACTCTATATGGCTACACCTTC; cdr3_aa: CASSHGGGTLYGYTF
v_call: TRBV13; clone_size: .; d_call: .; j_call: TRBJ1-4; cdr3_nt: TGTGCCAGCAGTCCTACCAAAGGAGATTCAACTAATGAAAAACTGTTTTTT; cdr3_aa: CASSPTKGDSTNEKLFF
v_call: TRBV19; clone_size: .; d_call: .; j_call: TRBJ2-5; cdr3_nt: TGTGCCAGTACGTCTAGCAGCCAAGAGACCCAGTACTTC; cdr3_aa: CASTSSSQETQYF
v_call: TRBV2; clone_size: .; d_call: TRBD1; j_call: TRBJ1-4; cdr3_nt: TGTGCCAGCAGTGGCGAATTAACAGGGGATGAAAAACTGTTTTTT; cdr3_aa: CASSGELTGDEKLFF
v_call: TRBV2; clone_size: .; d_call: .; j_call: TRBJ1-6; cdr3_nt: TGTGCCAGCAGTGGCATGGGGGCCCTCCACTTT; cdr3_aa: CASSGMGALHF